These 13 T cell receptor beta chains share one sample of origin, sequenced in a study of immune evolution from preneoplasia to lung adenocarcinoma. This table comes from immunoSEQ multiplex PCR, and its TCRdb copy is limited to in-frame clones, with some not included. This sample has around 16,000 clones; around nine tenths occur once, and the top ten carry around 2.6%. The sequencing input was FFPE invasive lung adenocarcinoma tissue. Receptors were obtained from a person aged 65 to 79 with invasive lung adenocarcinoma.

This clone showed up just once. V usage is TRBV7-9 and J usage is TRBJ2-5; D is perhaps TRBD2 (7 bases). The germline CDR1 and CDR2 sequences are SEHNR and FQNEAQ (reference sequence). V shed 5 bases and J shed 2 bases, with 21 bases lying between them. This CDR3 has 17 amino acids. Here the CDR3 reads CASSLQGGSGTQETQYF. The CDR3 region has the DNA TGTGCCAGCAGCCTGCAAGGGGGGAGCGGGACACAAGAGACCCAGTACTTC.

The chain is built from TRBV6-5 and TRBJ1-5; no firm D call. V dropped 2 bases and J dropped 1 base, with 3 bases sitting between them. CDR3 length: 13 residues. CDR1 MNHEY and CDR2 SVGAGI come from the germline V gene. In DNA, the CDR3 is TGTGCCAGCAGTTACAGGAGCAATCAGCCCCAGCATTTT. This gives the protein CASSYRSNQPQHF.

The chain has TRBV25-1 and TRBJ1-1; D is unresolved. Trimming removed 6 bases at V and 1 base at J, with 3 bases between. The CDR3 contains 11 residues. Per germline, CDR1 MGHDK and CDR2 SYGVNS. CDR3 protein: CASRKNTEAFF. The CDR3 nucleotides read TGTGCCAGCAGGAAGAACACTGAAGCTTTCTTT. Full variable domain (outside the CDR3, taken from reference TRBV25-1 and TRBJ1-1): EADIYQTPRYLVIGTGKKITLECSQTMGHDKMYWYQQDPGMELHLIHYSYGVNSTEKGDLSSESTVSRIRTEHFPLTLESARPSHTSQYLCASRKNTEAFFGQGTRLTVV.

The chain couples TRBV9 to TRBJ2-3; D possibly corresponds to TRBD2 (5 bases). Per the germline V gene, CDR1 is SGDLS and CDR2 is YYNGEE. The CDR3 consists of 16 residues. The germline V and J ends were trimmed by 2 bases and 0 bases, with 13 bases remaining between them. The CDR3 coding sequence is TGTGCCAGCAGCGTTGAGGGTACCATTAGCACAGATACGCAGTATTTT. Translated, it gives CASSVEGTISTDTQYF.

The chain is built from TRBV6-4 and TRBJ2-2; the match to TRBD1 covers 10 bases. The germline gives CDR1 MRHNA, CDR2 SNTAGT. The CDR3 extends over 15 amino acids. J lost 4 bases, V lost 5 bases, and 4 bases had no gene match. CDR3 in amino acids: CASSQGTGATGELFF. Written as DNA, the CDR3 is TGTGCCAGCAGTCAAGGGACAGGGGCCACCGGGGAGCTGTTTTTT.

The V gene is TRBV29-1, the J gene TRBJ1-2; no clear D gene. There are 12 residues in the CDR3. Germline CDR1 reads SQVTM; CDR2 reads ANQGSEA. V was shortened by 5 bases and J by 1 base, with 8 bases between the two germline ends. CDR3: CSVFSLNYGYTF. The DNA for the CDR3 is TGCAGCGTTTTTAGTCTTAACTATGGCTACACCTTC.

V usage is TRBV5-6 and J usage is TRBJ1-2; 7 nucleotides match TRBD1. Germline assignment: CDR1 SGHDT and CDR2 YYEEEE. The trim removed 4 bases at V and 4 bases at J, leaving 4 bases unmatched. The CDR3 runs 13 residues. In DNA, the CDR3 is TGTGCCAGCAGCCCGAGACAGGGCTATGGCTACACCTTC. This codes for CASSPRQGYGYTF. Full variable domain (rest looked up from reference TRBV5-6 and TRBJ1-2): DAGVTQSPTHLIKTRGQQVTLRCSPKSGHDTVSWYQQALGQGPQFIFQYYEEEERQRGNFPDRFSGHQFPNYSSELNVNALLLGDSALYLCASSPRQGYGYTFGSGTRLTVV.

A word on this clone: Different DNA sequences within this sample yield the same CDR3. The chain is built from TRBV5-8 and TRBJ2-6, with D unresolved. Germline V lookup: CDR1 SGHTS, CDR2 YDEGEE. The CDR3 covers 15 residues. Trimming cost V 5 bases and J 0 bases, with 9 bases left between them. In DNA form, the CDR3 reads TGTGCCAGCAGTCTTGAGACCTCTGGGGCCAACGTCCTGACTTTC. Its translation: CASSLETSGANVLTF.

The rearrangement joins TRBV14 to TRBJ1-3; perhaps TRBD1 as D (6 bases). There are 15 residues in the CDR3. Germline V lookup: CDR1 SGHDN, CDR2 FVKESK. Trimming pared 4 bases from V and 4 bases from J, leaving 14 bases between. For the CDR3, the DNA is TGTGCCAGCAGCCTAGCGGGGGCTGCAGGAAACACCATATATTTT. Its protein is CASSLAGAAGNTIYF.

The rearrangement uses TRBV18 and TRBJ2-3; D is unclear. The CDR3 has 11 amino acids. The V and J ends lost 5 bases and 5 bases respectively, with 5 bases between them. Germline V CDR1 and CDR2: KGHSH, LQKENI. CDR3 nucleotides: TGTGCCAGCTCAGAGGTAGATACGCAGTATTTT. It is translated as CASSEVDTQYF.

This rearrangement joins TRBV7-9 to TRBJ2-2; tentative D call: TRBD2 (6 bases). This CDR3 contains 17 residues. Germline CDR1 SEHNR, CDR2 FQNEAQ (reference sequence). Trimming shortened V by 3 bases and J by 4 bases, and 18 bases separated the two germline ends. DNA for the CDR3: TGTGCCAGCAGCTTGCGGGAATTAACAGCGCGCACCGGGGAGCTGTTTTTT. It yields the protein CASSLRELTARTGELFF.

The gene calls are TRBV12-5 and TRBJ1-5; 7 bases are shared with TRBD1. Germline lookup yields CDR1 LGHNT and CDR2 FRNRAP. The CDR3 is 14 residues long. The ends lost 7 bases at V and 3 bases at J; junction bases unmatched: 6. CDR3: CASAPGTANQPQHF. The CDR3 bases are TGTGCTAGTGCCCCAGGGACAGCCAATCAGCCCCAGCATTTT.

The V and J genes are TRBV7-9 and TRBJ1-1, with TRBD1 matching 10 bases. The CDR3 is 17 residues long. V shed 5 bases and J 4 bases; nucleotides not matched to a gene: 13. CDR1 and CDR2 (germline): SEHNR, FQNEAQ (reference sequence). CDR3 bases: TGTGCCAGCAGCCCCCGGGACAGGGGTTTGGGAAGCACTGAAGCTTTCTTT. Its translation is CASSPRDRGLGSTEAFF.